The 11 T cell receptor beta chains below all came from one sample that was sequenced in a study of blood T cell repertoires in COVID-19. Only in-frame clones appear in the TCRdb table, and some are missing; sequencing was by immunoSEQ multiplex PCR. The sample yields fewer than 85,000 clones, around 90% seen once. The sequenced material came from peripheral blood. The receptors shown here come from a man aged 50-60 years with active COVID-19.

The CDR3 sequence is CASSLVPGTGWADTQYF. The CDR3 DNA is TGCGCCAGCAGCCTGGTTCCCGGGACAGGGTGGGCAGATACGCAGTATTTT. The chain links TRBV5-1 to TRBJ2-3, with 9 bases lining up with TRBD1. Germline V lookup: CDR1 SGHRS, CDR2 YFSETQ. V dropped 4 bases and J dropped 4; count of bases not matched to a gene: 13. There are 17 residues in the CDR3.

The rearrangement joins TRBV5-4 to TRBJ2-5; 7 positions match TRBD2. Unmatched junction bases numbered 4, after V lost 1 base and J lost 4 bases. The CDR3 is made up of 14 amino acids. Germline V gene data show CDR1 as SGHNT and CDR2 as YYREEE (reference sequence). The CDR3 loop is CASSLQRGVETQYF. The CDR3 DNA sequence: TGTGCCAGCAGCTTGCAACGGGGGGTAGAGACCCAGTACTTC.

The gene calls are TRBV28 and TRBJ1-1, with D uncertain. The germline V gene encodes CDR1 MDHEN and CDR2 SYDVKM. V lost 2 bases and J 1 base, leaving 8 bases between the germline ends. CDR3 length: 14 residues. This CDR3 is CASSLGGGNTEAFF. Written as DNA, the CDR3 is TGTGCCAGCAGTTTAGGTGGCGGGAACACTGAAGCTTTCTTT.

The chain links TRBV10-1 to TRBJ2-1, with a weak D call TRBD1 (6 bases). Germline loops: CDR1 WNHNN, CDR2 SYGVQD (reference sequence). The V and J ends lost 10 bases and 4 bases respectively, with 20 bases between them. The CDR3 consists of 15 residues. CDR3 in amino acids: CAITTLAGQYNEQFF. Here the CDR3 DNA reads TGCGCCATTACTACTTTGGCCGGACAGTACAATGAGCAGTTCTTC.

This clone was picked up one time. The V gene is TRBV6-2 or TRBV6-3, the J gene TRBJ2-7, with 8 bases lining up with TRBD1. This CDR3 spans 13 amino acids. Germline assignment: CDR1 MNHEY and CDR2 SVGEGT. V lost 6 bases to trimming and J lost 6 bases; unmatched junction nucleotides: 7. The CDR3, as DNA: TGTGCCAGCAGCCCCGGGACAGGAATCGAGCAGTACTTC. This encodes CASSPGTGIEQYF.

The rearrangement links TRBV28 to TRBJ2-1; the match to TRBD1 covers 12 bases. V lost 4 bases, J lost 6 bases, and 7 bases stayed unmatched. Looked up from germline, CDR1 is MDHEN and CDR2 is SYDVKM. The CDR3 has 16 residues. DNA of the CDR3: TGTGCCAGCAGTTCGCCGGGACAGGGGGCAGGCAATGAGCAGTTCTTC. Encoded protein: CASSSPGQGAGNEQFF.

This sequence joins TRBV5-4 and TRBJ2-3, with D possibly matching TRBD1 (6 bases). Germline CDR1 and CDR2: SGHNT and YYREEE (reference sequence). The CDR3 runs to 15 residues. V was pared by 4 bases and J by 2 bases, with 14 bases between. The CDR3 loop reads CASSIRDTYTDTQYF. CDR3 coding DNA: TGTGCCAGCAGCATACGGGACACATACACAGATACGCAGTATTTT. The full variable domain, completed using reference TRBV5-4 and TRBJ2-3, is ETGVTQSPTHLIKTRGQQVTLRCSSQSGHNTVSWYQQALGQGPQFIFQYYREEENGRGNFPPRFSGLQFPNYSSELNVNALELDDSALYLCASSIRDTYTDTQYFGPGTRLTVL.

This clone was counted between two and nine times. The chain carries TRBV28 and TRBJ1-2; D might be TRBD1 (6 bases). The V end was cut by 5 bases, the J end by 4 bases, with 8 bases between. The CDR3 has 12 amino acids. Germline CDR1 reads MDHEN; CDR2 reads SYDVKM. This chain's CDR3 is CASSAGVYGYTF. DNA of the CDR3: TGTGCCAGCAGTGCAGGGGTCTATGGCTACACCTTC.

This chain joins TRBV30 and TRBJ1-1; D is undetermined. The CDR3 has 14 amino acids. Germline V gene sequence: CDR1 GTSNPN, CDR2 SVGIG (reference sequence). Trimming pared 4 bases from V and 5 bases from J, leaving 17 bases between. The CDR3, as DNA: TGTGCCTGGATCCGCCCCCCATCGGTTACTGAAGCTTTCTTT. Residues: CAWIRPPSVTEAFF.

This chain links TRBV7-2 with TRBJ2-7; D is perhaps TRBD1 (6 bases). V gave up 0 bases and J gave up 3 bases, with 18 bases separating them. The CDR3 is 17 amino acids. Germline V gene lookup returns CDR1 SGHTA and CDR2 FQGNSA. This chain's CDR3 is CASSLAPSTGSLYEQYF. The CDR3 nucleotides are TGTGCCAGCAGCTTAGCCCCTTCGACAGGCTCCCTCTACGAGCAGTACTTC.

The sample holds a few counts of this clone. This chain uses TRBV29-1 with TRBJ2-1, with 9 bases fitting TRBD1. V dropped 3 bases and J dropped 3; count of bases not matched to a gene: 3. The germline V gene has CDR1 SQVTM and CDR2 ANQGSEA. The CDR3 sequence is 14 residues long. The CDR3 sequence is CSVDNRGHYNEQFF. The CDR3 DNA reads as TGCAGCGTTGATAACAGGGGGCACTACAATGAGCAGTTCTTC.